This is a list of T cell receptor beta chains from one sample in a study of regulatory T cells in long-lasting Graves disease. One entry per CDR3 protein results from TCRdb running MiXCR on the multiplex PCR reads. The sample consists of roughly 500,000 distinct CDR3 sequences, more than 20% of them appearing once. Sequences were derived from peripheral blood mononuclear cells (PBMCs), sampled when the disease was refractory, from a patient treated with antithyroid drugs. These receptors all come from a female donor with Graves disease. CDR3s leave out the opening cysteine and the closing phenylalanine or tryptophan.

v_call: TRBV6-1
cdr3_aa: AGHGEGRVYSNTEAF

v_call: TRBV7-9
cdr3_aa: ASSAQGATNEKLF

v_call: TRBV10-3
cdr3_aa: AIRGLAGANEQY

v_call: TRBV7-9
cdr3_aa: AGQGGSETQY

v_call: TRBV7-9
cdr3_aa: ASSLIFRGRKATEAF

v_call: TRBV29-1
cdr3_aa: SARGGNLYGYT

v_call: TRBV6-4
cdr3_aa: ASSEEETGELF

v_call: TRBV28
cdr3_aa: ASSPPRENTEAF

v_call: TRBV3-1
cdr3_aa: ASSHRRPAGGPRTGELF

v_call: TRBV18
cdr3_aa: ASSPRGGLDNYGYT

v_call: TRBV6-1
cdr3_aa: ASSTAGLLNTEAF

v_call: TRBV29-1
cdr3_aa: SGGTGYEQY

v_call: TRBV9
cdr3_aa: ASSVGGTPTYEQY

v_call: TRBV28
cdr3_aa: ASSLIGGAVQETQY

v_call: TRBV24-1
cdr3_aa: ATSDFRGQY

v_call: TRBV12-3/TRBV12-4
cdr3_aa: ASNIQGAGNTEAF

v_call: TRBV14
cdr3_aa: ASSQGLNGELF

v_call: TRBV29-1
cdr3_aa: SVTRTSGRGEQY

v_call: TRBV6-9
cdr3_aa: ASSLAPGTPQETQY

v_call: TRBV15
cdr3_aa: ATSRDRDQPQH

v_call: TRBV7-2
cdr3_aa: ASSLSGPSSYNEQF

v_call: TRBV12-3/TRBV12-4
cdr3_aa: ASSTSQGAGYT

v_call: TRBV30
cdr3_aa: AWSSAAGALGAF

v_call: TRBV20-1
cdr3_aa: SAGGHSDYEQY

v_call: TRBV30
cdr3_aa: AWRERTSLTEAF

v_call: TRBV28
cdr3_aa: ASSPPTGGPDGYT

v_call: TRBV5-1
cdr3_aa: ASSLSPRQPQH

v_call: TRBV19
cdr3_aa: ASGTFGGNQPQH

v_call: TRBV4-1
cdr3_aa: ASSQDPTSGRNEQY

v_call: TRBV30
cdr3_aa: AWSGWAPGNTIY

v_call: TRBV28
cdr3_aa: ASSLFAAYGYT

v_call: TRBV9
cdr3_aa: ANSPSPGASGNTIY

v_call: TRBV19
cdr3_aa: ASSNPGIYEQY

v_call: TRBV5-1
cdr3_aa: ASSLVGRAGDEQY

v_call: TRBV7-2
cdr3_aa: ASSRNRRGPSRETQY

v_call: TRBV11-2
cdr3_aa: ASSSTGRLYYEQY

v_call: TRBV19
cdr3_aa: ASSIRGAGGGLAYGYT

v_call: TRBV28
cdr3_aa: ASSVLETGRRGETQY

v_call: TRBV7-6
cdr3_aa: ASSPHQQGYSNQPQH

v_call: TRBV7-2
cdr3_aa: ASSLMGASTGELF

v_call: TRBV3-1
cdr3_aa: ASSQRERNSPLH

v_call: TRBV5-6
cdr3_aa: ASRRVTGELF

v_call: TRBV12-3/TRBV12-4
cdr3_aa: ATYYVLAGVHEQY

v_call: TRBV7-2
cdr3_aa: ASSDQTGSYEQY

v_call: TRBV27
cdr3_aa: ASSLGGFNQPQH

v_call: TRBV4-1
cdr3_aa: ASSQVMKGQGPGTEAF

v_call: TRBV7-2
cdr3_aa: ASSRTSGRLSSYNEQF

v_call: TRBV27
cdr3_aa: ASSPHVNYGYT

v_call: TRBV28
cdr3_aa: ASSRPPRGHEQF

v_call: TRBV7-2
cdr3_aa: ASSPGPSNYEQY

v_call: TRBV7-6
cdr3_aa: ASSARDSYSGANVLT

v_call: TRBV6-2/TRBV6-3
cdr3_aa: ASSYSPDYEQY

v_call: TRBV6-2/TRBV6-3
cdr3_aa: ASSYQGSYEQY

v_call: TRBV3-1
cdr3_aa: ASSQEAMGLSNTGELF

v_call: TRBV11-2
cdr3_aa: ASSQTVLAGGPRASTGELF